This T cell receptor (beta chain) was profiled in a study of shared clonotypes between healthy human individuals. As concerns this clone: No antigen is known for it.

On sorted subsets, replicate PCRs used approximately 200 ng DNA, or about 33,000 T cell genomes. The assay was immunoSEQ multiplex PCR, and TCRdb's table has in-frame clones only and misses some. The table lists fewer than 350,000 clones, about nine tenths of them singletons, with roughly 15% in the top ten. Study findings and constraints: All-four-donor shared clonotypes had higher generation probabilities than non-shared clonotypes did.

Germline CDR1 is MGHRA and CDR2 is YSYEKL. The CDR3 totals 15 residues. Losses at the gene ends were 1 base for V and 4 bases for J; bases not matched to a gene: 4. This sequence originates from a man in his late teens or twenties in good health. Input material: memory CD8+ T cells sorted from blood. Subset here: CD45RO+ cells pooled with CCR7-negative TemRA cells. The V gene is TRBV4-1, the J gene TRBJ2-1, with TRBD2 identical over 7 bases. For the CDR3, the DNA is TGCGCCAGCAGCCAAGCGGGGGGACCTTACAATGAGCAGTTCTTC. Encoded protein: CASSQAGGPYNEQFF.